The 19 T cell receptor beta chains presented below share a single source sample, sequenced in a study of tumor and adjacent non-tumor tissue in lung cancer. The template was RNA from unsorted bulk tissue. TCRbeta libraries were built with three rounds of nested PCR, modified from ARM-PCR. TCRdb fed the multiplex PCR reads into MiXCR, producing one record per CDR3 protein. The sample lists more than 85,000 distinct CDR3 sequences; roughly 80% were seen once. Material for sequencing was lung tumor tissue. The receptor source for this set is a woman aged 55-69 years with non-small cell lung cancer.

As to this clonotype: Relative to the germline gene, one junction end is altered; a read error may explain this. This chain joins TRBV11-1 and TRBJ2-1; D ambiguous. The germline gives CDR1 SGHAT, CDR2 FQDESV (reference sequence). This CDR3 is 14 amino acids long. CDR3 bases: TGTGCCTGCAGCTCCACCCCCAGTTACAATGAGCAGTTCTTC. Translated: CACSSTPSYNEQFF. The full variable domain, completed using reference TRBV11-1 and TRBJ2-1, is EAEVAQSPRYKITEKSQAVAFWCDPISGHATLYWYRQILGQGPELLVQFQDESVVDDSQLPKDRFSAERLKGVDSTLKIQPAELGDSAMYLCACSSTPSYNEQFFGPGTRLTVL.

Comments on this clonotype: Since a much larger clone is just one base distant, this may be a read error. The V and J genes are TRBV6-2 or TRBV6-3 and TRBJ1-5, with D possibly TRBD1 on 6 matching bases. The CDR3 is 15 residues long. The germline V gene has CDR1 MNHEY and CDR2 SVGEGT. In DNA, the CDR3 is TGTGCCAGCAGTTACGGGGGCGTTGGCAATCTGCCCCAGCATTTT. It codes for CASSYGGVGNLPQHF.

Comments on this clonotype: A read error may produce the germline difference seen at one junction end. The chain joins TRBV11-3 to TRBJ2-7, with D possibly being TRBD2 (6 bases). CDR3 length: 14 amino acids. Germline CDR1 is SGHNT and CDR2 is YENEEA. The CDR3 sequence: CASSLDYSARERYF. CDR3 bases: TGTGCCAGCAGCTTGGACTATTCCGCTAGAGAGCGGTATTTC.

Turning to this clonotype: It may be a read error: a sequence one base away is much more abundant. The chain employs TRBV6-5 and TRBJ1-1; 7 bases agree with TRBD1. Germline loops: CDR1 MNHEY, CDR2 SVGAGI. Unmatched junction bases numbered 11, after V lost 6 bases and J lost 4 bases. CDR3 size: 15 residues. DNA for the CDR3: TGTGCCAGCAGCCCTGAGGGGGCGATTTCCACTGAAGCTTTCTTT. It codes for CASSPEGAISTEAFF.

The table lists this clonotype with a count of one. At one boundary the junction diverges from the germline segment, which might be a read error. This chain joins TRBV13 and TRBJ2-7; unclear D gene. CDR1 is PRHDT, CDR2 FYEKMQ, per germline (reference sequence). This CDR3 is built from 13 residues. CDR3 amino acids: CASRAPFEYEQYF. DNA for the CDR3: TGTGCCAGCAGAGCGCCCTTTGAGTACGAGCAATACTTC. The complete variable domain, with remaining parts taken from reference TRBV13 and TRBJ2-7, reads AAGVIQSPRHLIKEKRETATLKCYPIPRHDTVYWYQQGPGQDPQFLISFYEKMQSDKGSIPDRFSAQQFSDYHSELNMSSLELGDSALYFCASRAPFEYEQYFGPGTRLTVT.

The rearrangement uses TRBV28 and TRBJ1-1; the D is unclear. Trimming removed 6 bases from V and 4 bases from J, with 12 bases in between. The CDR3 consists of 13 residues. Germline V gene sequence: CDR1 MDHEN, CDR2 SYDVKM. The CDR3 reads CASSFTWGTEAFF. CDR3 sequence (DNA): TGTGCCAGCAGCTTTACATGGGGCACTGAAGCTTTCTTT.

The sample holds a few counts of this clonotype. The V and J genes are TRBV15 and TRBJ1-5; D unresolved. V shed 0 bases and J shed 0 bases, with 9 bases lying between them. The germline V gene has CDR1 LNHNV and CDR2 YYDKDF (reference sequence). The CDR3 has 16 residues. This CDR3 is CATSRDRVLSNQPQHF. In DNA, the CDR3 is TGTGCCACCAGCAGAGATCGGGTCCTTAGCAATCAGCCCCAGCATTTT.

The chain uses TRBV11-3 and TRBJ1-1; D call uncertain. Trimming took 5 bases from V and 5 from J, leaving 15 bases between them. The CDR3 runs to 14 residues. Germline V lookup: CDR1 SGHNT, CDR2 YENEEA. This CDR3 is CASSLTSRGTEAFF. The CDR3 coding sequence is TGTGCCAGCAGCCTGACCAGTAGAGGTACTGAAGCTTTCTTT.

Worth noting for this clonotype: An end of the junction differs from the germline gene, which may be a read error. The chain carries TRBV28 and TRBJ2-5, with D perhaps TRBD1 (5 bases). CDR1 is MDHEN, CDR2 SYDVKM, per germline. The CDR3 contains 14 residues. The CDR3 spells CVSSFASQGETRYF. The DNA for the CDR3 is TGTGTCAGCAGTTTTGCGTCTCAGGGCGAGACCCGGTACTTC.

The chain couples TRBV20-1 to TRBJ1-1; the match to TRBD1 covers 8 bases. The CDR3 spans 16 residues. J was trimmed by 0 bases and V by 8 bases; bases with no gene match: 14. Germline assignment: CDR1 DFQATT and CDR2 SNEGSKA (reference sequence). For the CDR3, the DNA is TGCAGTCGTAGAAGTCAGGGGGCGCCAATGAACACTGAAGCTTTCTTT. Translated: CSRRSQGAPMNTEAFF.

Note on this clonotype: This may be a read error, as it is one base from a much larger clone. The chain links TRBV20-1 to TRBJ1-5; unclear D gene. The CDR3 is made up of 14 amino acids. V lost 5 bases, J lost 0 bases, and 11 bases lay in between. Germline-derived CDR1 and CDR2 are DFQATT and SNEGSKA (reference sequence). The CDR3 nucleotides read TGCAGTGCTGATCTAGAAACTAGCAATCAGCCCCAGCATTTT. Protein: CSADLETSNQPQHF.

A note on this clonotype: The junction differs from germline at one of its ends, possibly a read error. The chain couples TRBV5-6 to TRBJ1-2; no firm D call. CDR1 SGHDT and CDR2 YYEEEE come from the germline V gene. CDR3 length: 14 residues. The CDR3 is CASSLLGWVYGYTF. The DNA of the CDR3 is TGTGCCAGCAGCTTGTTAGGTTGGGTCTATGGTTACACCTTC.

The chain carries TRBV5-1 and TRBJ2-1; the D gene is possibly TRBD2 (5 bases). The V and J ends lost 8 bases and 4 bases respectively, with 16 bases between them. Germline assignment: CDR1 SGHRS and CDR2 YFSETQ. The CDR3 spans 14 residues. CDR3 loop: CAREPGSEYNEQFF. CDR3 coding DNA: TGCGCCAGAGAACCGGGATCCGAATACAATGAGCAGTTCTTC.

This clonotype was detected once. Mismatch with germline at one junction end may stem from a read error. The rearrangement joins TRBV5-4 to TRBJ2-1; D may be TRBD2 (5 bases). Germline CDR1 is SGHNT and CDR2 is YYREEE (reference sequence). This CDR3 spans 12 amino acids. The chain's CDR3 is CASGLTTNEQFF. In DNA form, the CDR3 reads TGTGCCAGCGGCTTGACTACCAATGAGCAGTTCTTC.

With regard to this clonotype: The conserved final phenylalanine or tryptophan is absent from the CDR3, which likely points to a read error. The CDR3: CASISSDRVAHSNQPQHV. As DNA, the CDR3 is TGTGCCAGCATCTCCTCGGACAGGGTGGCGCATAGCAATCAGCCCCAGCATGTT. The J gene is TRBJ1-5, the V gene TRBV28; TRBD1 aligns across 8 bases. Per the germline V gene, CDR1 is MDHEN and CDR2 is SYDVKM. The V and J ends lost 7 bases and 0 bases, in that order; junction bases with no gene match: 14. The CDR3 consists of 18 residues.

In regard to this clonotype: Since a much larger clone is just one base distant, this may be a read error. V gene TRBV12-3 or TRBV12-4 combines with J gene TRBJ2-1; D possibly uses TRBD1 or TRBD2 (5 bases each). CDR3 size: 12 residues. CDR3: CASGRQSYELFF. The CDR3 DNA reads as TGTGCCAGCGGGAGACAGTCCTATGAGCTGTTCTTC.

In regard to this clonotype: A much larger clone lies one base from this, so it may be a read error. The CDR3 reads CASSEWTGGKTQYF. DNA of the CDR3: TGTGCCAGCAGTGAATGGACAGGGGGAAAGACCCAGTACTTC. V usage is TRBV6-1 and J usage is TRBJ2-5, with 10 bases matching TRBD1. The V gene end was trimmed by 2 bases and the J gene end by 6 bases; junction bases not matched to a gene: 3. CDR1 is MNHNS, CDR2 SASEGT, per germline. The CDR3 totals 14 residues.

The V gene is TRBV6-1, the J gene TRBJ1-1, with D perhaps matching TRBD1 (5 bases). Germline-derived CDR1 and CDR2 are MNHNS and SASEGT. Trimming took 8 bases from V and 9 from J, leaving 19 bases between them. The CDR3 runs 13 residues. The CDR3 loop reads CASQTDRGAQAFF. The CDR3 region has the DNA TGTGCCAGCCAAACCGATAGGGGAGCTCAAGCTTTCTTT.

Note on this clonotype: The junction and the germline gene differ at one end; a read error may be behind it. The chain combines TRBV4-1 with TRBJ1-1, with TRBD1 as a possible D gene (6 bases). The CDR3 sequence is 20 residues long. CDR1 is MGHRA, CDR2 YSYEKL, per germline. The CDR3 DNA reads as TGCGCCAGCAACCAAGATAGTGGCGATCCCAGGGGCCGGTGGGACACTGAAGCTTTCTTT. It yields the protein CASNQDSGDPRGRWDTEAFF.